This T cell receptor beta chain was sequenced during a study of blood T cell repertoires in COVID-19 (TCRdb year 2020). About the investigation overall: Samples from collaborators originated in the United States, Italy and Spain and spanned both the acute and convalescent phases of COVID-19. The samples were drawn from two sources: the first 160 participants of the ongoing ImmuneRACE study, and 950 to 1,500 subjects contributed by 6 global collaborators. The sample metadata nearly always contained a de-identified subject ID, COVID-19 status, age in years and sex. The material from the prospective study consisted of cDNA or gDNA derived from T cells, B-cell-depleted T cells, or PBMCs. The repertoires were made available in a free public database intended to serve as a resource for research on the immune response to SARS-CoV-2. The dataset comprised deeply sampled blood TCRbeta repertoires from subjects exposed to, actively infected with, or recovered from COVID-19. Where available, HLA class I and class II types were taken from metadata supplied by the sample provider and were not determined by assay-based typing. The paper's findings and limits, for the study overall: Clinical and demographic metadata were provided uncurated, with the amount varying by source and participant.

About this clone: The specificity of this receptor is unknown. No much larger clonotype is one base removed from it; base qualities were not supplied.

TCRbeta CDR3 regions were amplified from genomic DNA by means of the immunoSEQ Assay, a bias-controlled multiplex PCR. On the authors' methods: The number of nucleated cells in each sample was estimated by amplification of reference gene primers within the assay. To quantify the absolute abundance of each unique TCRbeta CDR3 rearrangement, sequence reads were collapsed and filtered. For each sample, productive Simpson clonality was calculated by taking the square root of Simpson's diversity index across productive rearrangements. The table was pulled from immuneACCESS by TCRdb, which kept in-frame rearrangements only. Such tables lose some clones; where checked, under half of the loss comes from unresolved V genes, and the rest has no known cause. V and J calls and clone size are copied from that table; D and trimming were computed from the DNA. For this sample there are around 60,000 clones; under 95% appear just once. The ten largest clones represent roughly 1.2% of the sample.

The junction carries 17 bases between V and J, which are trimmed by 5 bases and 6 bases respectively. CDR3 length: 14 amino acids, cysteine to phenylalanine. Just CDR3 DNA is preserved here, 42 bases in frame from base 1. Via the germline V gene (reference sequence), CDR1 is SEHNR and CDR2 FQNEAQ. Whole blood was collected in K2EDTA tubes by collaborating institutions according to the institutions' own protocols. Collaborator samples were shipped for TCRbeta analysis as frozen whole blood, isolated PBMCs, or DNA extracted from either sample type. The sequenced sample was peripheral blood. This clonotype was obtained from a man aged 55-75 years with acute or convalescent COVID-19. This receptor chain uses TRBV7-9 and TRBJ2-7; a confident D gene designation cannot be given. The nucleotides read TGTGCCAGCAGCCCCACCTCGGTCCTCGTCGAGCAGTACTTC. This is translated as CASSPTSVLVEQYF.